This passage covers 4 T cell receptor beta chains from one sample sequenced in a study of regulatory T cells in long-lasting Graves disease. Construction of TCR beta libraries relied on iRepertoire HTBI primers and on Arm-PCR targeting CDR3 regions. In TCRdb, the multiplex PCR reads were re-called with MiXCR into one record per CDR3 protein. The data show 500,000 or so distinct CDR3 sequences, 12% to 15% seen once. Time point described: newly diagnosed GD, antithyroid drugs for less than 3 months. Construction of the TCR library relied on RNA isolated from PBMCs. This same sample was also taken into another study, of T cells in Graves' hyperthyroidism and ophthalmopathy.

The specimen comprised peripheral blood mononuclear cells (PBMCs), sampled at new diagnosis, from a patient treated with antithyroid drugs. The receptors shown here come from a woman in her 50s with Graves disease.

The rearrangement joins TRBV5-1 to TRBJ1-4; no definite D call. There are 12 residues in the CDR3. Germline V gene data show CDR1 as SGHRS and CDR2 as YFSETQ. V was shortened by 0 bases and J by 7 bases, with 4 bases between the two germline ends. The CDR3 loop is CASSLESEKLFF. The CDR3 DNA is TGCGCCAGCAGCTTGGAGTCTGAAAAACTGTTTTTT.

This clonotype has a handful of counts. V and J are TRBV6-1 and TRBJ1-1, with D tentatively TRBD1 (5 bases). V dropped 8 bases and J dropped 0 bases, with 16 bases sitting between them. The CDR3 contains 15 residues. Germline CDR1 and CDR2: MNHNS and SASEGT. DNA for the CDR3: TGTGCCAGCCGCGGGGAAGGAGGGGTGAACACTGAAGCTTTCTTT. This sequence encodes CASRGEGGVNTEAFF.

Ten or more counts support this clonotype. In DNA form, the CDR3 reads TGTGCCAGCAGCGGTGACAGGGCCCTGATAGAAGCTTTCTTT. This translates into CASSGDRALIEAFF. This chain joins TRBV12-3 or TRBV12-4 and TRBJ1-1; TRBD1 matches 7 bases. The CDR3 extends over 14 amino acids. Unmatched junction bases numbered 12, after V lost 6 bases and J lost 8 bases.

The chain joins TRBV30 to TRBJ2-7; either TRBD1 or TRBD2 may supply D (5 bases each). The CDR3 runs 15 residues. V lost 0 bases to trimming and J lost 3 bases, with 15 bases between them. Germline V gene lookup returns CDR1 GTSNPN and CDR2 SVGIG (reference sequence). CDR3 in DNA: TGTGCCTGGAGTGTATTTGGGACGCAAAGCTACGAGCAGTACTTC. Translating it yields CAWSVFGTQSYEQYF.